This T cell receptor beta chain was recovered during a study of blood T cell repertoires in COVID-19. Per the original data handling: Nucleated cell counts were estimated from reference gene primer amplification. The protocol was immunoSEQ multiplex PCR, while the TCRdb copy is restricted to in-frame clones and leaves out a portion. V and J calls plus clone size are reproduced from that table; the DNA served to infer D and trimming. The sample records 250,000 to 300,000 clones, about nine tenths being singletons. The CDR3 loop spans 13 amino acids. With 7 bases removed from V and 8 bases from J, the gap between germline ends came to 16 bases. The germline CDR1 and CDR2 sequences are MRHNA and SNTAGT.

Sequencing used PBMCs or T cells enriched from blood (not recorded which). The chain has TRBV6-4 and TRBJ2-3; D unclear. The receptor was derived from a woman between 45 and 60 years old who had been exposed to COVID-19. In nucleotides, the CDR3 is TGTGCCAGCACCCCCAATGAAGGAGCTACGCAGTATTTT. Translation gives CASTPNEGATQYF.